This is a list of T cell receptor beta chains from one sample in a study of technical replicates of blood from a handful of donors. Only in-frame clones appear in the TCRdb table, and some are missing; sequencing was by immunoSEQ multiplex PCR. The sample has tens of thousands of clones, roughly 96% seen once. Sample: T cells isolated from PBMCs. These receptors were collected from a human donor in good health. Both conserved end residues are part of each CDR3. The D gene is left open where the match is weak. Clone size is given for some rows only: seen once, a few or many times, or a class if the clone is expanded.

V gene	clone size	J gene	D gene	CDR3 protein	CDR3 DNA
TRBV11-2	few	TRBJ2-3	TRBD2	CASSFGLAGAPDTQYF	TGTGCCAGCAGTTTCGGACTAGCGGGTGCCCCGGATACGCAGTATTTT
TRBV2	.	TRBJ2-3	TRBD1	CASSEAVAGGADTQYF	TGTGCCAGCAGTGAAGCGGTGGCAGGGGGCGCAGATACGCAGTATTTT
TRBV30	.	TRBJ1-2	.	CAWSVGQGNYYGYTF	TGTGCCTGGAGTGTAGGGCAGGGGAATTACTATGGCTACACCTTC
TRBV2	.	TRBJ1-4	.	CASRDGTIGIIEKLFF	TGTGCCAGCAGAGATGGGACAATAGGAATAATCGAAAAACTGTTTTTT
TRBV19	.	TRBJ1-1	TRBD1	CASVTGGTEAFF	TGTGCCAGCGTTACAGGGGGAACTGAAGCTTTCTTT
TRBV7-7	once	TRBJ2-5	TRBD2	CASSLARTSGGLQETQYF	TGTGCTAGCAGCTTAGCTCGGACTAGCGGGGGACTGCAAGAGACCCAGTACTTC
TRBV5-4	.	TRBJ1-1	.	CASSAFGQPFLNTEAFF	TGTGCCAGCAGCGCCTTCGGACAGCCGTTTTTGAACACTGAAGCTTTCTTT
TRBV2	.	TRBJ1-5	.	CASRGGDSNQPQHF	TGTGCCAGCCGTGGGGGAGATAGCAATCAGCCCCAGCATTTT
TRBV5-1	.	TRBJ1-1	TRBD1	CASSQDRVTEAFF	TGCGCCAGCAGCCAAGACAGGGTTACTGAAGCTTTCTTT
TRBV21-1	.	TRBJ2-1	.	CASSKGGWRGRVGDEQFF	TGTGCCAGCAGCAAAGGGGGTTGGCGCGGGAGGGTCGGAGATGAGCAGTTCTTC
TRBV28	.	TRBJ2-7	TRBD2	CASSLGLAGEPRYEQYF	TGTGCCAGCAGTTTAGGTCTAGCGGGAGAGCCACGGTACGAGCAGTACTTC
TRBV30	.	TRBJ1-4	.	CAWSFGAGGEKLFF	.
TRBV5-4	.	TRBJ2-3	.	CASSLSTDTQYF	TGTGCCAGCAGCTTGTCAACAGATACGCAGTATTTT
TRBV7-3	.	TRBJ2-1	TRBD1	CASSLTGTGGYNEQFF	TGTGCCAGCAGCTTAACGGGGACAGGAGGATACAATGAGCAGTTCTTC
TRBV10-3	.	TRBJ2-7	TRBD1	CAIGEPQGTAYEQYF	TGTGCCATCGGCGAGCCGCAAGGGACAGCCTACGAGCAGTACTTC
TRBV18	.	TRBJ1-1	.	CASSRTPGPLMNTEAFF	TGTGCCAGCTCACGAACCCCAGGCCCATTAATGAACACTGAAGCTTTCTTT
TRBV30	few	TRBJ2-6	TRBD1	CAWSQGAGANVLTF	TGTGCCTGGAGCCAGGGGGCTGGGGCCAACGTCCTGACTTTC
TRBV29-1	.	TRBJ2-7	.	CSALENYEQYF	TGCAGCGCCTTAGAGAACTACGAGCAGTACTTC
TRBV27	.	TRBJ2-7	.	CASSLYGSSYEQYF	TGTGCCAGCAGTTTATACGGGAGTTCCTACGAGCAGTACTTC
TRBV7-2	.	TRBJ2-1	.	CASSLDSPRLSYEFF	TGTGCCAGCAGCTTAGACTCCCCCCGACTGTCTTATGAGTTCTTC
TRBV7-8	.	TRBJ2-7	.	CASSLAYEYEQYF	TGTGCCAGCAGCTTAGCGTACGAGTACGAGCAGTACTTC
TRBV6-5	.	TRBJ1-3	.	CASREVGSGNTIYF	TGTGCCAGCAGAGAGGTTGGCTCTGGAAACACCATATATTTT
TRBV28	.	TRBJ2-6	.	CASSFETASGANVLTF	TGTGCCAGCAGTTTTGAGACAGCCTCTGGGGCCAACGTCCTGACTTTC
TRBV27	.	TRBJ2-7	TRBD2	CASSLSGGANEQYF	TGTGCCAGCAGTTTGAGCGGGGGGGCCAACGAGCAGTACTTC
TRBV5-4	.	TRBJ1-3	TRBD1	CASSYRGSGGNTIYF	TGTGCCAGCAGCTACAGGGGATCAGGAGGAAACACCATATATTTT
TRBV4-1	.	TRBJ1-1	.	CASSRGREVNTEAFF	TGCGCCAGCAGTCGAGGACGGGAAGTGAACACTGAAGCTTTCTTT
TRBV10-3	.	TRBJ2-1	TRBD2	CAISDSKAGGVSNEQFF	TGTGCCATCAGTGATTCAAAAGCGGGAGGGGTTTCCAATGAGCAGTTCTTC
TRBV6-5	.	TRBJ1-1	.	CASSYTDRTVNAFF	TGTGCCAGCAGTTACACAGACAGAACTGTGAATGCTTTCTTT
TRBV6-5	.	TRBJ2-7	TRBD2	CASSSGTFNEQYF	TGTGCCAGCAGTAGCGGGACTTTCAACGAGCAGTACTTC
TRBV13	.	TRBJ2-1	TRBD1	CASSLRDRVFSGLNEQFF	TGTGCCAGCAGCTTACGGGACAGGGTTTTTTCGGGTCTAAATGAGCAGTTCTTC
TRBV19	.	TRBJ1-1	TRBD1	CASRQGATEAFF	TGTGCCAGCAGACAGGGGGCAACTGAAGCTTTCTTT
TRBV19	.	TRBJ1-1	TRBD1	CASSPQGAGTEAFF	TGTGCCAGTAGTCCCCAGGGGGCAGGCACTGAAGCTTTCTTT
TRBV6-1	.	TRBJ2-7	TRBD2	CASTLHGGSVSEQYF	TGTGCCAGCACCCTCCACGGGGGGTCGGTGAGCGAGCAGTACTTC
TRBV29-1	.	TRBJ2-1	.	CSVGLGSGEQFF	TGCAGCGTTGGGTTAGGGAGCGGTGAGCAGTTCTTC
TRBV30	.	TRBJ2-7	.	CACPGDLRGEQYF	TGTGCCTGCCCGGGGGACCTCCGCGGCGAGCAGTACTTC
TRBV11-3	.	TRBJ1-2	.	CASSFTLRGGYTF	TGTGCCAGCAGCTTTACGTTACGGGGTGGCTACACCTTC
TRBV5-6	.	TRBJ1-2	TRBD1	CASSPGQDYGYTF	TGTGCCAGCAGCCCCGGACAGGACTATGGCTACACCTTC
TRBV9	.	TRBJ2-1	TRBD2	CASSVVTGGYNEQFF	TGTGCCAGCAGCGTAGTCACGGGGGGCTACAATGAGCAGTTCTTC
TRBV5-1	.	TRBJ1-4	TRBD1	CASSGTGGTNEKLFF	TGCGCCAGCAGCGGAACAGGGGGCACTAATGAAAAACTGTTTTTT
TRBV7-6	once	TRBJ2-5	TRBD2	CASSVYGTSGQETQYF	TGTGCCAGCTCCGTGTATGGGACTAGCGGGCAGGAGACCCAGTACTTC
TRBV27	.	TRBJ1-1	.	CASGPPGSATEAFF	TGTGCCAGCGGACCCCCGGGGTCTGCCACTGAAGCTTTCTTT
TRBV6-5	.	TRBJ1-1	.	CASTTDSNTEAFF	TGTGCCAGCACCACGGACAGTAACACTGAAGCTTTCTTT
TRBV6-5	once	TRBJ2-7	.	CASSYSAGSVYEQYF	TGTGCCAGCAGTTACAGCGCAGGGTCGGTCTACGAGCAGTACTTC
TRBV19	.	TRBJ2-3	TRBD2	CASEGTSGLDTQYF	TGTGCCAGTGAAGGGACTAGCGGTCTAGATACGCAGTATTTT
TRBV5-1	.	TRBJ2-3	.	CASSPPETDTQYF	TGCGCCAGCAGCCCCCCTGAGACAGATACGCAGTATTTT
TRBV6-1	.	TRBJ2-3	.	CASSERAIGADTQYF	TGTGCCAGCAGTGAGCGGGCAATCGGGGCAGATACGCAGTATTTT
TRBV2	.	TRBJ1-5	.	CAGGQQFNQPQHF	TGTGCCGGCGGACAGCAATTTAATCAGCCCCAGCATTTT